The 6 T cell receptor beta chains below all came from one sample that was sequenced in a study of metastatic and nonmetastatic thyroid tumors. Thyroid surgery was performed in patients who had received no treatment beforehand. TCRdb used MiXCR to call clones anew from the PCR reads. Among under 15,000 clones listed, roughly 33% were seen once. The source material was tumor tissue. The receptors stem from a female donor with papillary thyroid cancer or a benign thyroid nodule (not recorded which). Some clones in this sample may be carry-over from other donors' samples.

At least ten counts were recorded for this clone. The chain uses TRBV3-1 and TRBJ1-3; D not certain. The germline gives CDR1 LGHDT, CDR2 YNNKEL (reference sequence). V was trimmed by 5 bases and J by 0 bases, leaving 11 bases between them. The CDR3 length is 15 residues. The CDR3 is CASSVSTASGNTIYF. The CDR3 DNA is TGTGCCAGCAGCGTGAGTACCGCCTCTGGAAACACCATATATTTT.

Only a few counts were recorded for this clone. Here the CDR3 omits its conserved ending phenylalanine or tryptophan, so a read error is the likely source. This sequence joins TRBV6-2 or TRBV6-3 and TRBJ2-3, with TRBD2 matching 7 bases. The length of the CDR3 is 14 residues. The germline gives CDR1 MNHEY, CDR2 SVGEGT. The CDR3 region has the DNA TGTGCCAGCAAAGCGGGACTTGGCACATATACGCAGTATTTG. Translating it yields CASKAGLGTYTQYL.

This clone was seen repeatedly, ten times or more. The V call is TRBV12-3 or TRBV12-4, the J call TRBJ2-3, with 8 positions matching TRBD1. Trimming removed 11 bases from V and 5 bases from J; junction bases left unmatched: 15. The CDR3 sequence is 15 residues long. Here the CDR3 reads CASGVRDRFIDTQYF. Written as DNA, the CDR3 is TGTGCCTCGGGTGTCCGGGACAGGTTTATAGATACGCAGTATTTT.

This chain uses TRBV20-1 with TRBJ1-2, with 11 nucleotides matching TRBD1. The CDR3 consists of 16 residues. With V trimmed by 3 bases and J by 4 bases, 10 bases remained unmatched. Germline CDR1 reads DFQATT; CDR2 reads SNEGSKA (reference sequence). CDR3 in DNA: TGCAGTGCTAGGGAACTTCCCGGGACAGGGGGCTATGGCTACACCTTC. It is translated as CSARELPGTGGYGYTF.

This clone was seen at least ten times. The chain employs TRBV5-5 and TRBJ2-7; no firm D call. V was clipped by 0 bases and J by 4 bases, with 11 bases between them. There are 14 residues in the CDR3. Germline CDR1 is SGHKS and CDR2 is YYEKEE (reference sequence). The CDR3: CASSLAASVYEQYF. CDR3 sequence (DNA): TGTGCCAGCAGCTTGGCCGCCTCAGTTTACGAGCAGTACTTC.

J is TRBJ2-7 and V is TRBV6-1, with TRBD1 matching 7 bases. CDR3 size: 13 residues. V lost 4 bases to trimming and J lost 6 bases; unmatched junction nucleotides: 6. Germline V gene data show CDR1 as MNHNS and CDR2 as SASEGT. In DNA form, the CDR3 reads TGTGCCAGCAGTGGACAGGGCCTCTGCGAGCAGTACTTC. Its protein is CASSGQGLCEQYF.